This T cell receptor beta chain is from a study of PD-L1 blockade in urothelial cancer. For the study at large: The patients' atezolizumab therapy, 1,200 mg intravenously every 3 weeks, started in the mid-2010s. Counts from blood samples showed a median of 141,255 T cells.

This clone was seen a handful of times. Its target is not known. Notes on the study in general: Below-median TCR clonality that was measured in pretreatment blood predicted better survival.

Time point indicated: peripheral blood 6 weeks after treatment start. Profiled with immunoSEQ multiplex PCR; TCRdb holds only in-frame clones, not every one. The sample holds about 91,000 clones, over 80% seen once. This sequence originates from a man between 65 and 85 years old with urothelial cancer. Sequenced here: PBMCs, sampled around atezolizumab (anti-PD-L1) treatment.

As DNA, the CDR3 is TGCGCCAGCAGCCATGAGGACTCTCGGGATACGCAGTATTTT. The encoded protein is CASSHEDSRDTQYF. V usage is TRBV4-1 and J usage is TRBJ2-3; perhaps TRBD2 as D (5 bases). Trimming left V 3 bases short and J 6 bases short, with 13 bases between. This CDR3 contains 14 residues. The germline V gene has CDR1 MGHRA and CDR2 YSYEKL.